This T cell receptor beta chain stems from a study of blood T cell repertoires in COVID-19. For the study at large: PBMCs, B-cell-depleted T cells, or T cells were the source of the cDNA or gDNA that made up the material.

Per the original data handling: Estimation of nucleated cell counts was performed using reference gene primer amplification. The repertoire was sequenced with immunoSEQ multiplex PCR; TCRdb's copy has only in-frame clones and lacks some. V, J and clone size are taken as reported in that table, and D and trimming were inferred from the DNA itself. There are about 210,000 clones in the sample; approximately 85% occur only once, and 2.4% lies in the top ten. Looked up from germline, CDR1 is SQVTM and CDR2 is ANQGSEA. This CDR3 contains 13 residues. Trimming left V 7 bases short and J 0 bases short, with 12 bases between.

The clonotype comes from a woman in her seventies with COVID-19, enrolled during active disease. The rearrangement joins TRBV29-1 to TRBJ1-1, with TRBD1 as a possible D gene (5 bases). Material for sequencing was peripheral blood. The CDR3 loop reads CSARVGVNTEAFF. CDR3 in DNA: TGCAGCGCCCGTGTAGGGGTGAACACTGAAGCTTTCTTT. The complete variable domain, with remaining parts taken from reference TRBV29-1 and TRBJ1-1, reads SAVISQKPSRDICQRGTSLTIQCQVDSQVTMMFWYRQQPGQSLTLIATANQGSEATYESGFVIDKFPISRPNLTFSTLTVSNMSPEDSSIYLCSARVGVNTEAFFGQGTRLTVV.